The 3 T cell receptor beta chains below come from one sample, sequenced in a study of vaccination and CD4 T cells after COVID-19. Treatment: roughly nine-day PBMC culture with coronavirus spike peptide pools or control peptides (ViraFEST assay). Oncomine TCR Beta short-read sequencing was applied to DNA from cultured CD4+ T cells. TCRdb recomputed calls from the PCR reads with MiXCR, one row per CDR3 protein. The sample records 10,000 to 15,000 distinct CDR3 sequences, 50% being singletons. These receptors have no identified antigens. Source material: CD4+ T cells from blood, cultured in vitro. The source is a human donor who had recovered from COVID-19.

This sequence joins TRBV6-5 and TRBJ2-3; D might be TRBD2 (5 bases). The CDR3 has 18 amino acids. Trimming shortened V by 0 bases and J by 2 bases, and 18 bases separated the two germline ends. The germline V gene encodes CDR1 MNHEY and CDR2 SVGAGI. The CDR3 spells CASSYSPGFQISTDTQYF. The CDR3 DNA is TGTGCCAGCAGTTACTCGCCGGGGTTTCAGATCTCCACAGATACGCAGTATTTT.

This clonotype appeared a few times. The chain is built from TRBV20-1 and TRBJ1-4; D is perhaps TRBD1 (5 bases). Germline V gene data show CDR1 as DFQATT and CDR2 as SNEGSKA (reference sequence). Trimming left V 4 bases short and J 4 bases short, with 13 bases between. This CDR3 is built from 14 residues. The CDR3 reads CSANWGLGNEKLFF. CDR3 sequence (DNA): TGCAGTGCTAATTGGGGACTCGGTAATGAAAAACTGTTTTTT.

V and J are TRBV6-1 and TRBJ1-2, with D perhaps TRBD1 (5 bases). V dropped 3 bases and J dropped 7 bases, with 15 bases sitting between them. The CDR3 runs to 14 residues. Germline V gives CDR1 MNHNS, CDR2 SASEGT. CDR3 loop: CASSDLTARTGYTF. The CDR3 DNA sequence: TGTGCCAGCAGTGATTTGACAGCTCGTACTGGCTACACCTTC.